The 30 T cell receptor beta chains in this list originate from one sample, sequenced in a study of blood T cell repertoires in COVID-19. Repertoires were generated with immunoSEQ multiplex PCR, while TCRdb's copy carries only in-frame clones and drops some. The sample lists 250,000 to 350,000 clones; roughly four fifths were seen once. Sequencing input: peripheral blood. The origin of the receptors is a person between 65 and 79 years old with COVID-19, enrolled during active disease.

CDR3 bases: TGTGCCAGCATCCCTCCAGGACTAGCGTCGCACAATGAGCAGTTCTTC. This encodes CASIPPGLASHNEQFF. The chain combines TRBV28 with TRBJ2-1; 9 nucleotides agree with TRBD2. Germline CDR1 is MDHEN and CDR2 is SYDVKM. J gave up 5 bases and V 7 bases, and 12 bases lay outside the gene matches. The CDR3 has 16 amino acids.

J is TRBJ1-2 and V is TRBV5-1; no firm D call. Trimming pared 1 base from V and 3 bases from J, leaving 7 bases between. The CDR3 is made up of 13 amino acids. Germline V lookup: CDR1 SGHRS, CDR2 YFSETQ. CDR3 DNA sequence: TGCGCCAGCAGCTTGCGAGAATACTATGGCTACACCTTC. Protein: CASSLREYYGYTF.

The chain joins TRBV19 to TRBJ2-5, with a possible D match to TRBD1 (5 bases). V lost 5 bases and J 1 base, leaving 11 bases between the germline ends. The CDR3 loop spans 14 amino acids. Looked up from germline, CDR1 is LNHDA and CDR2 is SQIVND (reference sequence). The DNA of the CDR3 is TGTGCCAGTAGTGTCCGACAGCTCCAAGAGACCCAGTACTTC. Translated, it gives CASSVRQLQETQYF.

As for this clone: One end of the junction fails to match germline, which may point to a read error. The chain recombines TRBV6-1 with TRBJ1-5, with D possibly being TRBD1 (5 bases). Germline CDR1 and CDR2: MNHNS and SASEGT. The CDR3 covers 17 residues. CDR3 sequence: CASSEAPITGTYQPQHF. CDR3 coding DNA: TGTGCCAGCAGCGAAGCCCCGATTACAGGTACATATCAGCCCCAGCATTTT.

The CDR3 loop reads CASSQYSTSGRAGNEQFF. Written as DNA, the CDR3 is TGCGCCAGCAGCCAGTATTCGACTAGCGGGAGGGCCGGGAATGAGCAGTTCTTC. The chain recombines TRBV4-3 with TRBJ2-1; 14 positions match TRBD2. CDR1 and CDR2 (germline): LGHNA, YSLEER. This CDR3 contains 18 residues. V lost 3 bases and J lost 7; bases outside the gene matches: 11.

The CDR3 bases are TGCGCCAGCAGCCGGGACAGGCCCCTCTACGAGCAGTACTTC. Translated, it gives CASSRDRPLYEQYF. The chain couples TRBV5-1 to TRBJ2-7, with 8 bases lining up with TRBD1. CDR3 size: 14 residues. The germline gives CDR1 SGHRS, CDR2 YFSETQ. Germline trimming cut 4 bases from V and 3 bases from J; bases unmatched to any gene: 6. The variable domain in full, completed from reference TRBV5-1 and TRBJ2-7, reads KAGVTQTPRYLIKTRGQQVTLSCSPISGHRSVSWYQQTPGQGLQFLFEYFSETQRNKGNFPGRFSGRQFSNSRSEMNVSTLELGDSALYLCASSRDRPLYEQYFGPGTRLTVT.

The CDR3 nucleotides read TGTGCCAGTAGTCCGGGACATAACTATGGCTACACCTTC. Its translation is CASSPGHNYGYTF. This chain joins TRBV19 and TRBJ1-2; D is possibly TRBD1 (6 bases). Trimming cost V 5 bases and J 1 base, with 8 bases left between them. Germline CDR1 LNHDA, CDR2 SQIVND (reference sequence). The CDR3 is 13 amino acids.

V and J are TRBV5-1 and TRBJ2-7; 7 nucleotides line up with TRBD1. In germline, CDR1 is SGHRS, CDR2 YFSETQ. The V and J ends lost 4 bases and 4 bases, in that order; junction bases with no gene match: 2. The length of the CDR3 is 12 residues. Here the CDR3 reads CASSTQGYEQYF. CDR3 DNA sequence: TGCGCCAGCAGCACACAGGGGTACGAGCAGTACTTC.

The J gene is TRBJ1-2, the V gene TRBV7-2, with 11 positions matching TRBD1. Germline V lookup: CDR1 SGHTA, CDR2 FQGNSA. CDR3 length: 17 residues. J was trimmed by 0 bases and V by 1 base; bases with no gene match: 4. The CDR3 DNA is TGTGCCAGCAGCTTAGACGTGGGACAGGGGGCTAACTATGGCTACACCTTC. Protein product: CASSLDVGQGANYGYTF.

The rearrangement links TRBV4-2 to TRBJ2-1; possibly TRBD2 for D (6 bases). V lost 2 bases and J lost 0, with 14 bases in between. CDR1 and CDR2 from the germline V gene are LGHNA and YNFKEQ. The CDR3 is 17 residues long. CDR3 sequence (DNA): TGTGCCAGCAGCCAATGGGCCCCCGGGAGCTCCTACAATGAGCAGTTCTTC. It is translated as CASSQWAPGSSYNEQFF.

This clone appeared once. V and J are TRBV28 and TRBJ1-5; TRBD1 aligns across 8 bases. Germline-derived CDR1 and CDR2 are MDHEN and SYDVKM. V gave up 6 bases and J gave up 0 bases; unmatched junction bases: 16. This CDR3 spans 19 amino acids. The CDR3 nucleotides read TGTGCCAGCAGCTCCAGGCATGGCAGGGGGCGTTATAGCAATCAGCCCCAGCATTTT. Its translation is CASSSRHGRGRYSNQPQHF.

This chain uses TRBV6-6 with TRBJ1-1; 8 bases fit TRBD1. CDR3 length equals 12 residues. V was pared by 4 bases and J by 8 bases, with 3 bases of the junction left unmatched. Germline values: CDR1 MNHNY, CDR2 SVGAGI (reference sequence). CDR3 residues: CASSWDRMEAFF. The CDR3 DNA follows: TGTGCCAGCAGTTGGGACAGGATGGAAGCTTTCTTT.

The J gene is TRBJ1-5, the V gene TRBV15; D unresolved. V was pared by 2 bases and J by 7 bases, with 12 bases between. Germline CDR1 is LNHNV and CDR2 is YYDKDF (reference sequence). CDR3 size: 14 residues. CDR3 loop: CATSRSRTVQPQHF. The DNA of the CDR3 is TGTGCCACCAGCAGATCGAGGACTGTGCAGCCCCAGCATTTT.

The rearrangement links TRBV24-1 to TRBJ2-7; tentatively, D is TRBD2 (5 bases). Trimming shortened V by 7 bases and J by 4 bases, and 16 bases separated the two germline ends. The CDR3 runs to 14 residues. CDR1 is KGHDR, CDR2 SFDVKD, per germline. The CDR3 protein is CATSAAEDTYEQYF. As DNA, the CDR3 is TGTGCCACCAGCGCAGCGGAGGATACTTACGAGCAGTACTTC.

The CDR3 region has the DNA TGTGCCAGCACTCCCCCGAGGGGGTCGGGTCAGCCCCAGCATTTT. Residues: CASTPPRGSGQPQHF. This chain connects TRBV28 to TRBJ1-5; D is possibly TRBD1 (6 bases). CDR1 is MDHEN and CDR2 is SYDVKM in the germline V gene. V lost 7 bases and J 6 bases, leaving 19 bases between the germline ends. The CDR3 is 15 amino acids.

This clone was detected once. The V gene is TRBV10-3, the J gene TRBJ1-1; D gene unclear. The germline CDR1 and CDR2 sequences are ENHRY and SYGVKD. Trimming cost V 4 bases and J 6 bases, with 15 bases left between them. The CDR3 consists of 14 residues. The CDR3 nucleotides are TGTGCCATCAGTGTATTAGTGGTCGGGTCTGAAGCTTTCTTT. This gives the protein CAISVLVVGSEAFF.

The V call is TRBV28, the J call TRBJ1-6; TRBD1 might be the D (5 bases). Germline CDR1 and CDR2: MDHEN and SYDVKM. V was shortened by 7 bases and J by 7 bases, with 17 bases between the two germline ends. There are 15 residues in the CDR3. The CDR3 DNA follows: TGTGCCAGCATGGTCAGTACAGGTCCCAATTCACCCCTCCACTTT. Protein: CASMVSTGPNSPLHF.

The J gene is TRBJ1-2, the V gene TRBV7-2; 7 bases align to TRBD1. This CDR3 contains 15 residues. Germline CDR1 reads SGHTA; CDR2 reads FQGNSA. The V gene end was trimmed by 4 bases and the J gene end by 6 bases; junction bases not matched to a gene: 11. CDR3 nucleotide sequence: TGTGCCAGCAGCTCATCCGGGACAGCGTTTAATGGCTACACCTTC. Amino acid sequence: CASSSSGTAFNGYTF.

J is TRBJ2-4 and V is TRBV11-2; D may be TRBD1 (5 bases). V lost 1 base and J 6 bases, leaving 16 bases between the germline ends. The germline gives CDR1 SGHAT, CDR2 FQNNGV. This CDR3 is built from 16 residues. Here the CDR3 DNA reads TGTGCCAGCAGCTTAGTACTTCAGGGCGGCGGAAACATTCAGTACTTC. Translating it yields CASSLVLQGGGNIQYF.

The chain is built from TRBV7-3 and TRBJ2-4; weak D call: TRBD1 (6 bases). Trimming left V 4 bases short and J 0 bases short, with 13 bases between. Germline assignment: CDR1 SGHTA and CDR2 FQGTGA. This CDR3 comprises 16 residues. The CDR3 DNA reads as TGTGCCAGCAGCTCTACACCGGACAGAGCCAAAAACATTCAGTACTTC. This sequence encodes CASSSTPDRAKNIQYF.

The DNA for the CDR3 is TGTGCCAGCAGCTACGGACAGGGGAACGAGCAGTACTTC. Translation: CASSYGQGNEQYF. The V call is TRBV7-8, the J call TRBJ2-7, with 9 bases fitting TRBD1. The CDR3 sequence is 13 residues long. Germline values: CDR1 SGHVS, CDR2 FQNEAQ. The ends lost 4 bases at V and 5 bases at J; junction bases unmatched: 3.

V and J are TRBV6-5 and TRBJ2-7; D perhaps matches TRBD2 (5 bases). The CDR3 runs 16 residues. Germline V CDR1 and CDR2: MNHEY, SVGAGI. V shed 2 bases and J shed 3 bases, with 17 bases lying between them. In DNA, the CDR3 is TGTGCCAGCAGTTACGGGTCCGAGGGTGGCCGCTACGAGCAGTACTTC. It is translated as CASSYGSEGGRYEQYF.

The chain links TRBV5-4 to TRBJ2-5, with D possibly TRBD1 on 5 matching bases. The CDR3 is made up of 14 amino acids. V gave up 2 bases and J gave up 1 base, with 9 bases separating them. The germline gives CDR1 SGHNT, CDR2 YYREEE (reference sequence). The CDR3 protein is CASSFQGFQETQYF. The CDR3 DNA sequence: TGTGCCAGCAGCTTCCAGGGATTCCAAGAGACCCAGTACTTC. The variable domain in full, completed from reference TRBV5-4 and TRBJ2-5, reads ETGVTQSPTHLIKTRGQQVTLRCSSQSGHNTVSWYQQALGQGPQFIFQYYREEENGRGNFPPRFSGLQFPNYSSELNVNALELDDSALYLCASSFQGFQETQYFGPGTRLLVL.

The chain is built from TRBV11-3 and TRBJ2-1, with D possibly matching TRBD1 (6 bases). The CDR3 is 14 amino acids. Trimming pared 6 bases from V and 8 bases from J, leaving 17 bases between. Germline lookup yields CDR1 SGHNT and CDR2 YENEEA. Here the CDR3 DNA reads TGTGCCAGCAGTTACAGAGGAGCAGGGGATGAGCAGTTCTTC. As protein: CASSYRGAGDEQFF.

The V and J genes are TRBV15 and TRBJ2-3; D perhaps matches TRBD2 (7 bases). The CDR3 sequence is 16 residues long. Trimming cost V 3 bases and J 5 bases, with 18 bases left between them. Germline CDR1 reads LNHNV; CDR2 reads YYDKDF (reference sequence). The CDR3 coding sequence is TGTGCCACCAGCAGGGGGGGGCGGTCACGGGGAGATACGCAGTATTTT. As protein: CATSRGGRSRGDTQYF. The variable domain in full, with the rest retrieved from reference TRBV15 and TRBJ2-3, is DAMVIQNPRYQVTQFGKPVTLSCSQTLNHNVMYWYQQKSSQAPKLLFHYYDKDFNNEADTPDNFQSRRPNTSFCFLDIRSPGLGDTAMYLCATSRGGRSRGDTQYFGPGTRLTVL.

J is TRBJ1-4 and V is TRBV27; D perhaps matches TRBD1 (5 bases). Germline V gene data show CDR1 as MNHEY and CDR2 as SMNVEV (reference sequence). This CDR3 region has 12 residues. V was shortened by 9 bases and J by 8 bases, with 13 bases between the two germline ends. This CDR3 reads CASRTGGEKLFF. CDR3 nucleotides: TGTGCCAGTCGCACGGGGGGAGAAAAACTGTTTTTT.

The CDR3 region has the DNA TGTGCCAGCCGTCGTTTCTCTGGAAACACCATATATTTT. Amino acids: CASRRFSGNTIYF. V usage is TRBV5-4 and J usage is TRBJ1-3; no clear D. The CDR3 covers 13 residues. The V gene's germline CDR1 is SGHNT and CDR2 YYREEE (reference sequence). Deletions cut 7 bases from V and 0 bases from J, with 8 bases between.

The V gene is TRBV6-5, the J gene TRBJ1-2, with D possibly TRBD1 on 5 matching bases. Germline CDR1 is MNHEY and CDR2 is SVGAGI. This CDR3 has 15 residues. Trimming pared 0 bases from V and 6 bases from J, leaving 14 bases between. CDR3 bases: TGTGCCAGCAGTTACTCTGGCAGGGCTGTAGATGGCTACACCTTC. It yields the protein CASSYSGRAVDGYTF.

CDR3 sequence: CASSDRVDGYTF. The CDR3, as DNA: TGCGCCAGCAGCGACAGGGTTGATGGCTACACCTTC. The rearrangement uses TRBV5-1 and TRBJ1-2; 7 bases align to TRBD1. CDR1 is SGHRS, CDR2 YFSETQ, per germline. This CDR3 region has 12 residues. V trimming: 4 bases; J trimming: 6 bases; junction bases outside the gene matches: 3.

This chain links TRBV24-1 with TRBJ1-1; 7 bases agree with TRBD1. This CDR3 contains 11 residues. Germline V gives CDR1 KGHDR, CDR2 SFDVKD. Unmatched junction bases numbered 7, after V lost 8 bases and J lost 11 bases. The CDR3 here is CATIRGVGAFF. The CDR3 coding sequence is TGTGCCACCATCAGGGGGGTCGGGGCTTTCTTT.